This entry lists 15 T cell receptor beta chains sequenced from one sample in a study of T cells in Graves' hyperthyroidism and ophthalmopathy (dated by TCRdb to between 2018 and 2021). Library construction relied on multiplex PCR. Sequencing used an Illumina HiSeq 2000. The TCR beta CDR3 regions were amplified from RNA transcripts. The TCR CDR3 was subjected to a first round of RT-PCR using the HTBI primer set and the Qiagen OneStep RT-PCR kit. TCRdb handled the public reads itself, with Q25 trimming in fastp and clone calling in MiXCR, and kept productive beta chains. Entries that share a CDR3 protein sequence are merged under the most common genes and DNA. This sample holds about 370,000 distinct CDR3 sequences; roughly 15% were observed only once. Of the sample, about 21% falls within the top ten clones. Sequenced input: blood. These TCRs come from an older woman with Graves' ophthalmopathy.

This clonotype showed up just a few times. This CDR3 reads CASSYKYEQYF. The CDR3 DNA reads as TGTGCCAGCAGTTACAAATACGAGCAGTACTTC. The rearrangement links TRBV6-5 to TRBJ2-7; no definite D call. V shed 2 bases and J shed 4 bases, with 3 bases lying between them. CDR3 length: 11 amino acids. The germline V gene has CDR1 MNHEY and CDR2 SVGAGI.

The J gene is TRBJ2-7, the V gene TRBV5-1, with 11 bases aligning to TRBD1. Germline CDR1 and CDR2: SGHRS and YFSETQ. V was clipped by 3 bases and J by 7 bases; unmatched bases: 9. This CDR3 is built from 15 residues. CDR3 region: CASSSVGQGVGEQYF. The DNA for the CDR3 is TGCGCCAGCAGCTCGGTGGGACAGGGGGTTGGGGAGCAGTACTTC.

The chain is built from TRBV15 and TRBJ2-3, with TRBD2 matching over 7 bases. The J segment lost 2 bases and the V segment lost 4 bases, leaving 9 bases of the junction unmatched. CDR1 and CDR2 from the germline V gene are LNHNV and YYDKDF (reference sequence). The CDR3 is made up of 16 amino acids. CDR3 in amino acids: CATSKTGGSITDTQYF. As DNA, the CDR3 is TGTGCCACCAGCAAAACCGGGGGGAGTATCACAGATACGCAGTATTTT.

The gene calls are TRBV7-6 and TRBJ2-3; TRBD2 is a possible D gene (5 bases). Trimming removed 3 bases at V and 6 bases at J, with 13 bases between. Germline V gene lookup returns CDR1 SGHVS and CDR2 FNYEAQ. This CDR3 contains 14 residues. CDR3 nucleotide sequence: TGTGCCAGCAGCTTCTCCCTAGCTTCGGATACGCAGTATTTT. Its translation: CASSFSLASDTQYF.

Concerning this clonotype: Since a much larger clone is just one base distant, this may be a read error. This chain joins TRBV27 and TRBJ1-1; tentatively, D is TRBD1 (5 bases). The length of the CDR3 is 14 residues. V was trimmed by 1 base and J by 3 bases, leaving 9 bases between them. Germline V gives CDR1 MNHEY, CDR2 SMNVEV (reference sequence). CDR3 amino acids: CASSLLGADTEAFF. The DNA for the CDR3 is TGTGCCAGCAGTTTATTAGGGGCTGACACTGAAGCTTTCTTT.

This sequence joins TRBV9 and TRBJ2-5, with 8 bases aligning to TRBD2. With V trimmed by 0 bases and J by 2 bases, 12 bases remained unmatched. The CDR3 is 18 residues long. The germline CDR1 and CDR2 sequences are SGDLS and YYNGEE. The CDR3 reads CASSVATWGVAGQETQYF. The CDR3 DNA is TGTGCCAGCAGCGTAGCTACGTGGGGGGTAGCGGGGCAAGAGACCCAGTACTTC.

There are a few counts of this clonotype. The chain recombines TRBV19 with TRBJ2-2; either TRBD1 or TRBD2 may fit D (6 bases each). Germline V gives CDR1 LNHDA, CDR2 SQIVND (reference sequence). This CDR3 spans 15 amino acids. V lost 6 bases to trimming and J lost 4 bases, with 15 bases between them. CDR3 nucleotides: TGTGCCAGTAGGGAGAGGGGGGTCGGCACCGGGGAGCTGTTTTTT. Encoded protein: CASRERGVGTGELFF.

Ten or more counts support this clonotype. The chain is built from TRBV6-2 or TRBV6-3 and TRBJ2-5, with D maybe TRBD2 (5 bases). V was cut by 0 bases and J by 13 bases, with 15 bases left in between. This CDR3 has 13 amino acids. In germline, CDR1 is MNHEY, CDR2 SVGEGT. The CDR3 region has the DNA TGTGCCAGCAGTTACTCAAGTAACGGGGTTCCGTACTTC. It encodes CASSYSSNGVPYF.

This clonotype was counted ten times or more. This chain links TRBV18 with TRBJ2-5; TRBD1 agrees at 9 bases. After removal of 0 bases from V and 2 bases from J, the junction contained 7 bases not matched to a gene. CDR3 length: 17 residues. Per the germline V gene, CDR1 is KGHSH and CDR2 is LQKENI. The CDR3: CASSPPYGTGTQETQYF. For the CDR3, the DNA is TGTGCCAGCTCACCACCCTATGGGACAGGGACTCAAGAGACCCAGTACTTC.

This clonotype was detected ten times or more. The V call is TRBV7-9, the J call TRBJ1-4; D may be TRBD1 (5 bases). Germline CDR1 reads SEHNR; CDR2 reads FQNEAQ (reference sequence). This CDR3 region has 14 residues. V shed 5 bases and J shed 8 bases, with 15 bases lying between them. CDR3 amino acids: CASSLRQGDEKLFF. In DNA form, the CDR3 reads TGTGCCAGCAGCCTCCGGCAGGGTGACGAAAAACTGTTTTTT. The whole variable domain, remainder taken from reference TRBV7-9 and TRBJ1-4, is DTGVSQNPRHKITKRGQNVTFRCDPISEHNRLYWYRQTLGQGPEFLTYFQNEAQLEKSRLLSDRFSAERPKGSFSTLEIQRTEQGDSAMYLCASSLRQGDEKLFFGSGTQLSVL.

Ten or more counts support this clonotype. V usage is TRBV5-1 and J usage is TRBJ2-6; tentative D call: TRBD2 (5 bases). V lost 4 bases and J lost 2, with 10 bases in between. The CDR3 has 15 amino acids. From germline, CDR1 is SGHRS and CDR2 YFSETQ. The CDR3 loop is CASSPEAAGANVLTF. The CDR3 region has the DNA TGCGCCAGCAGCCCGGAGGCGGCTGGGGCCAACGTCCTGACTTTC.

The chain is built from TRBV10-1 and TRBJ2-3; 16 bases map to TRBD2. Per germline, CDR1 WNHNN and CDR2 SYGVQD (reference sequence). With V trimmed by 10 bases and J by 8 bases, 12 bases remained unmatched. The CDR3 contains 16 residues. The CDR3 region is CAKPGLAGGRGGTQYF. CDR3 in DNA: TGCGCCAAACCGGGACTAGCGGGAGGGCGGGGTGGTACGCAGTATTTT.

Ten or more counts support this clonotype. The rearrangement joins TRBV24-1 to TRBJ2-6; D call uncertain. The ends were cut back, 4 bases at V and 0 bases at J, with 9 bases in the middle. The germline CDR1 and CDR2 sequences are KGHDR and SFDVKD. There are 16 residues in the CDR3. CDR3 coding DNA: TGTGCCACCAGTGAAACAAGGGCCTCTGGGGCCAACGTCCTGACTTTC. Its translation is CATSETRASGANVLTF.

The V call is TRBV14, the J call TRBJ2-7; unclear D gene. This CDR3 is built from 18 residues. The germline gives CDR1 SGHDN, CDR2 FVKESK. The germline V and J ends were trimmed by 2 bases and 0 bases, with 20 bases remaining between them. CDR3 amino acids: CASSQSPFRLSPSYEQYF. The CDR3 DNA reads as TGTGCCAGCAGCCAAAGTCCGTTCCGGTTGTCACCCTCCTACGAGCAGTACTTC.

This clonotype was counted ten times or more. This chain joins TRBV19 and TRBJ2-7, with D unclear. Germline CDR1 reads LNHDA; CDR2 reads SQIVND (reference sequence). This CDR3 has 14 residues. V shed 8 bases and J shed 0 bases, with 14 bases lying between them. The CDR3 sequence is CASSPGLSSYEQYF. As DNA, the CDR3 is TGTGCCAGTTCTCCGGGCCTCAGCTCCTACGAGCAGTACTTC.